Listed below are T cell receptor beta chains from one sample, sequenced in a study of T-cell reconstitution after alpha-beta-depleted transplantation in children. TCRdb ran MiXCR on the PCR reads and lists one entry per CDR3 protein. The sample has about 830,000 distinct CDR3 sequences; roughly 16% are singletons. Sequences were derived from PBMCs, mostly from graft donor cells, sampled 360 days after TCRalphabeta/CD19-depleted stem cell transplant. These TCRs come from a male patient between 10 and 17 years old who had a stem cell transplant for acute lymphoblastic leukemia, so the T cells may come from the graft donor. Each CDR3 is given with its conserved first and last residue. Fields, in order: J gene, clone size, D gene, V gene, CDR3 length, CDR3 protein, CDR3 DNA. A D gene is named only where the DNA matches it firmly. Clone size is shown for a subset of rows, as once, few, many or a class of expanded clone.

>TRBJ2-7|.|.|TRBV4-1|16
CASSPGPGLMQGEQYF
TGCGCCAGCAGTCCTGGACCGGGACTCATGCAGGGTGAGCAGTACTTC
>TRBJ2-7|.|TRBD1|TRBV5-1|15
CASSLLPQGAYEQYF
TGCGCCAGCAGCCTACTACCTCAGGGGGCCTACGAGCAGTACTTC
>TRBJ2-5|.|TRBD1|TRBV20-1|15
CSATRGTGITKTQYF
TGCAGTGCCACGCGGGGGACAGGGATTACGAAGACCCAGTACTTC
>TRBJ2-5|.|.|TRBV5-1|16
CASSFSPAGRQETQYF
TGCGCCAGCAGCTTCTCCCCAGCCGGCCGCCAAGAGACCCAGTACTTC
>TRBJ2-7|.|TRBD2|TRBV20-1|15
CSARDPGLGRAEQYF
TGCAGTGCTAGAGACCCCGGACTAGGGAGAGCCGAGCAGTACTTC
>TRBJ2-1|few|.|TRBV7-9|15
CASSWGPDSYNEQFF
TGTGCCAGCAGCTGGGGTCCTGACTCCTACAATGAGCAGTTCTTC
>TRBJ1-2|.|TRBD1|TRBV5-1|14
CASSGRDSHLGYTF
TGCGCCAGCAGCGGACGGGACAGCCACCTAGGCTACACCTTC
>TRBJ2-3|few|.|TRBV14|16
CASSQAAVPKTDTQYF
TGTGCCAGCAGCCAAGCAGCAGTTCCTAAGACAGATACGCAGTATTTT
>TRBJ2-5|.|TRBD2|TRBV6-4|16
CASRSAGGPDQETQYF
TGTGCCAGCAGATCAGCGGGAGGGCCAGATCAAGAGACCCAGTACTTC
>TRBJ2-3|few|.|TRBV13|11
CASRDLGTQYF
TGTGCCAGCAGGGATCTTGGTACGCAGTATTTT
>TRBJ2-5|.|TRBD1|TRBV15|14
CATSRRDSEETQYF
TGTGCCACCAGCCGACGGGACAGCGAAGAGACCCAGTACTTC
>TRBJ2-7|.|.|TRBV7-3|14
CASRYPGQTYEQYF
TGTGCCAGCAGATACCCGGGACAAACGTACGAGCAGTACTTC
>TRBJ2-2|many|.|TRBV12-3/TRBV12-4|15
CASSLRDFNTGELFF
TGTGCCAGCAGTCTCCGGGACTTTAACACCGGGGAGCTGTTTTTT
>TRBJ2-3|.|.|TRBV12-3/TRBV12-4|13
CASTPLVEDTQYF
TGTGCCAGCACCCCCCTAGTCGAGGATACGCAGTATTTT
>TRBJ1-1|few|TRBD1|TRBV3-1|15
CASSQRPYRGSEAFF
TGTGCCAGCAGCCAACGACCATACAGGGGTTCTGAAGCTTTCTTT
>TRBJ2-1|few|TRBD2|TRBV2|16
CASSEIVSGSPNEQFF
TGTGCCAGCAGTGAAATTGTTAGCGGGAGCCCGAATGAGCAGTTCTTC
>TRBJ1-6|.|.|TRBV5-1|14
CASSFRESNSPLHF
TGCGCCAGCAGCTTCCGGGAAAGTAATTCACCCCTCCACTTT
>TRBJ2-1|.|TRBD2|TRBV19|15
CASTLAGQSYNEQFF
TGTGCCAGTACACTAGCGGGACAGAGCTACAATGAGCAGTTCTTC
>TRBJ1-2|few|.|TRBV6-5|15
CASSSRGKPNYGYTF
TGTGCCAGCAGTTCCCGGGGGAAACCAAACTATGGCTACACCTTC
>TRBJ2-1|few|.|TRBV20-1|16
CSARVLSGPVPNEQFF
TGCAGTGCTAGAGTACTCTCGGGACCCGTACCCAATGAGCAGTTCTTC
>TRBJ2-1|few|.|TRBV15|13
CAAQTSSYNEQFF
TGTGCCGCTCAGACTAGCTCCTACAATGAGCAGTTCTTC
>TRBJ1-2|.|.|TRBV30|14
CAWRGGTQHYGYTF
TGTGCCTGGAGGGGGGGGACCCAACACTATGGCTACACCTTC
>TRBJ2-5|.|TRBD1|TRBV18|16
CASSPRDRGLQETQYF
TGTGCCAGCTCACCTAGGGACAGGGGGCTTCAAGAGACCCAGTACTTC
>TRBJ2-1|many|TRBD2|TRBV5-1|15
CASSLLAGGPGEQFF
TGTGCCAGCAGCTTACTAGCGGGAGGGCCAGGGGAGCAGTTCTTC
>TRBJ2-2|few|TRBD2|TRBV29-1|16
CSVAREAGRWTGELFF
TGCAGCGTTGCACGGGAAGCGGGAAGATGGACCGGGGAGCTGTTTTTT
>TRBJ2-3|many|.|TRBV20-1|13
CSARLPPADTQYF
TGCAGTGCGCGTCTACCCCCCGCAGATACGCAGTATTTT
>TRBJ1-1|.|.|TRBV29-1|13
CSVIGTQNTEAFF
TGCAGCGTTATTGGGACACAGAACACTGAAGCTTTCTTT
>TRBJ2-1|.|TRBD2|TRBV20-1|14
CSARGGTRVNEQFF
TGCAGTGCGCGGGGTGGGACTAGAGTCAATGAGCAGTTCTTC
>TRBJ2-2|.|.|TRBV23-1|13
CATTTRDTGELFF
TGCGCCACGACGACCCGCGACACCGGGGAGCTGTTTTTT
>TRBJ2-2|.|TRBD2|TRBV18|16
CASSPRTRANTGELFF
TGTGCCAGCTCACCACGGACTAGAGCGAACACCGGGGAGCTGTTTTTT
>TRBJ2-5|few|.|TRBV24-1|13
CATGAGSQETQYF
TGTGCCACAGGGGCCGGCAGCCAAGAGACCCAGTACTTC
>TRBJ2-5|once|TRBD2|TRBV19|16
CASRLGLAGVEETQYF
TGTGCCAGTAGATTGGGACTAGCGGGAGTCGAAGAGACCCAGTACTTC
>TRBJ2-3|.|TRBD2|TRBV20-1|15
CSARDGGRVTDTQYF
TGCAGTGCTAGAGATGGTGGGAGGGTCACAGATACGCAGTATTTT
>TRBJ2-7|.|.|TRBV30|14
CAWSVLLGTYEQYF
TGTGCCTGGAGTGTACTCCTGGGAACCTACGAGCAGTACTTC
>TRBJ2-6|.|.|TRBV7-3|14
CASSLQGGANVLTF
TGTGCCAGCAGCCTACAGGGTGGGGCCAACGTCCTGACTTTC
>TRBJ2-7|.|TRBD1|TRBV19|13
CARGDRAPYEQYF
TGTGCCAGGGGGGACAGGGCCCCCTACGAGCAGTACTTC
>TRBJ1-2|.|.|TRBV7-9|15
CASSLEPDSLYGYTF
TGTGCCAGCAGCTTAGAGCCGGACAGCCTCTATGGCTACACCTTC
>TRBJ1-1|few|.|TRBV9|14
CASSVWGGGTEAFF
TGTGCCAGCAGCGTATGGGGGGGCGGCACTGAAGCTTTCTTT
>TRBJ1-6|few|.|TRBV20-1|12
CSARPAGPGLHF
TGCAGTGCTAGACCGGCAGGGCCGGGCCTCCACTTT
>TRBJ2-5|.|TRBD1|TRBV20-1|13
CSASNPTWTGPSF
TGCAGTGCTAGTAATCCTACCTGGACAGGGCCGTCGTTC
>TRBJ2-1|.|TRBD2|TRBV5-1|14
CASSLASGFNEQFF
TGCGCCAGCAGCTTAGCTAGCGGGTTTAATGAGCAGTTCTTC
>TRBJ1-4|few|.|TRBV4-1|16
CASSQVGGTRLEKLFF
TGCGCCAGCAGCCAAGTTGGCGGGACACGGTTGGAAAAACTGTTTTTT
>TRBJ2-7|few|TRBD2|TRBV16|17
CASSRFSRASGIYEQYF
TGTGCCAGCAGCCGCTTTTCGAGGGCTAGCGGGATCTACGAGCAGTACTTC
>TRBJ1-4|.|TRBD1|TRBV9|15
CASSADRGVNEKLFF
TGTGCCAGCAGCGCCGACAGGGGAGTCAATGAAAAACTGTTTTTT
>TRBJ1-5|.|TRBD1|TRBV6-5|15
CASSLDRGRNQPQHF
TGTGCCAGCAGTTTAGACAGGGGCCGCAATCAGCCCCAGCATTTT
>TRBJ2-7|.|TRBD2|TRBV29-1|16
CSVETSGRALPYEQYF
TGCAGCGTTGAAACTAGCGGGAGGGCCCTCCCCTACGAGCAGTACTTC
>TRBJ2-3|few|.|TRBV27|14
CASSSPSSTDTQYF
TGTGCCAGCAGTTCACCTTCTAGCACAGATACGCAGTATTTT
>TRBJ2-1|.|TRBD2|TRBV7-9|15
CASSLGGGSIDEQFF
TGTGCCAGCAGCTTAGGAGGCGGGAGTATCGATGAGCAGTTCTTC
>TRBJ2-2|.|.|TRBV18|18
CASSPSIRDLTNTGELFF
TGTGCCAGCTCACCATCGATTAGGGACCTAACCAACACCGGGGAGCTGTTTTTT
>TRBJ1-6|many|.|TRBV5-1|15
CASSLGSSYNSPLHF
TGCGCCAGCAGCTTGGGCAGCTCCTATAATTCACCCCTCCACTTT
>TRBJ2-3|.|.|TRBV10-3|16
CAISEEGGTSTDTQYF
TGTGCCATCAGTGAGGAGGGGGGAACTAGCACAGATACGCAGTATTTT
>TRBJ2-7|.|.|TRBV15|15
CATSRGPVEIYEQYF
TGTGCCACCAGCAGAGGACCGGTTGAGATCTACGAGCAGTACTTC
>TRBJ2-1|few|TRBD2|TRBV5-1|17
CASSLMSSGHTYNEQFF
TGCGCCAGCAGCTTGATGTCTAGCGGGCACACTTACAATGAGCAGTTCTTC
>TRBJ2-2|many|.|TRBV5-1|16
CASSLVAGVNTGELFF
TGCGCCAGCAGCTTGGTTGCGGGCGTGAACACCGGGGAGCTGTTTTTT